This section outlines one T cell receptor (beta chain) sequence together with its context. V gave up 1 base and J gave up 0 bases, with 10 bases separating them. From germline, CDR1 is LNHNV and CDR2 YYDKDF (reference sequence). The CDR3 has 15 residues. These data originate in a study of beta chain features in type 1 diabetes. Expressed TCRB transcripts got sequenced, as all isolated RNA was reverse transcribed. About 3.57 million reads were obtained on average from naive, central memory and regulatory T cell samples. Assay used: immunoSEQ multiplex PCR; TCRdb lists only in-frame clones, some missing. The sample includes hundreds of thousands of clones, more than 65% of them seen just once. CD45RO/CCR7/CD25/CD127/CD95/CD27 separated CD4+ naive, central memory, regulatory and stem cell-like memory cells by sorting.

The receptor was derived from a man younger than 40 in good health. The chain is built from TRBV15 and TRBJ2-7; the D gene is possibly TRBD1 (6 bases). Sequencing was carried out using naive CD4+ T cells from blood. The CDR3 is CATSRARDNSYEQYF. DNA for the CDR3: TGTGCCACCAGCAGAGCCCGGGACAACTCCTACGAGCAGTACTTC.